The 24 T cell receptor beta chains presented below share a single source sample, sequenced in a study of cytomegalovirus exposure and HLA in healthy donors. Primers for the PCR totalled 60 Vbeta and 13 Jbeta. Method: immunoSEQ multiplex PCR; TCRdb's copy keeps in-frame clones and lacks some. The table shows approximately 140,000 clones, with around 77% occurring only once. The specimen was PBMCs. These receptors came from a woman between 45 and 65 years old in good health and CMV-seronegative.

V usage is TRBV5-1 and J usage is TRBJ2-5, with a weak D call TRBD2 (5 bases). This CDR3 has 13 residues. Trimming took 4 bases from V and 7 from J, leaving 14 bases between them. Germline lookup yields CDR1 SGHRS and CDR2 YFSETQ. The CDR3 DNA reads as TGCGCCAGCAGCCCGGAGGTAGTCACGACCCAGTACTTC. Translation: CASSPEVVTTQYF.

This chain uses TRBV6-5 with TRBJ2-5; D might be TRBD1 (6 bases). The J call is uncertain, as TRBJ2-7 better fits the DNA end. Per germline, CDR1 MNHEY and CDR2 SVGAGI. The length of the CDR3 is 14 residues. The CDR3 nucleotides are TGTGCCAGCCAAAGGACAGCCATCGGCTCCGAGCAGTACTTC. This codes for CASQRTAIGSEQYF.

This chain joins TRBV7-2 and TRBJ1-2, with a weak D call TRBD1 (6 bases). Trimming left V 1 base short and J 5 bases short, with 8 bases between. Looked up from germline, CDR1 is SGHTA and CDR2 is FQGNSA. The CDR3 extends over 13 amino acids. The CDR3 DNA reads as TGTGCCAGCAGCTTAGGACAGGAGTATGGCTACACCTTC. This sequence encodes CASSLGQEYGYTF.

This sequence joins TRBV2 and TRBJ1-5; 8 bases fit TRBD1. With 7 bases clipped from V and 6 bases from J, the junction kept 5 bases outside the gene matches. The CDR3 has 13 residues. CDR1 and CDR2 from the germline V gene are SNHLY and FYNNEI. CDR3: CASTQGAGQPQHF. In DNA form, the CDR3 reads TGTGCCAGCACGCAGGGGGCAGGTCAGCCCCAGCATTTT.

The V call is TRBV7-8, the J call TRBJ1-3; unclear D gene. Germline-derived CDR1 and CDR2 are SGHVS and FQNEAQ. The CDR3 length is 16 residues. Trimming removed 5 bases at V and 0 bases at J, with 14 bases between. CDR3 residues: CASSLTGGISGNTIYF. As DNA, the CDR3 is TGTGCCAGCAGCCTAACTGGCGGGATCTCTGGAAACACCATATATTTT.

This clone was observed a handful of times. The J gene is TRBJ2-6, the V gene TRBV5-1; D might be TRBD1 (5 bases). CDR1 is SGHRS, CDR2 YFSETQ, per germline. Trimming pared 4 bases from V and 2 bases from J, leaving 10 bases between. The CDR3 contains 15 residues. The CDR3 spells CASSPTGAGANVLTF. CDR3 coding DNA: TGCGCCAGCAGCCCCACAGGTGCTGGGGCCAACGTCCTGACTTTC.

V usage is TRBV29-1 and J usage is TRBJ2-1; 16 bases line up with TRBD2. The CDR3 totals 15 residues. The germline CDR1 and CDR2 sequences are SQVTM and ANQGSEA. Trimming cost V 3 bases and J 8 bases; bases outside gene matches: 4. DNA for the CDR3: TGCAGCGTTGAGGGACTAGCGGGGGGGCTCGATGAGCAGTTCTTC. Translating gives CSVEGLAGGLDEQFF.

This chain connects TRBV5-4 to TRBJ1-3; weak D call: TRBD1 (5 bases). The germline V gene encodes CDR1 SGHNT and CDR2 YYREEE (reference sequence). V dropped 9 bases and J dropped 4 bases, with 20 bases sitting between them. The CDR3 sequence is 15 residues long. Here the CDR3 reads CATQGDAPSGNTIYF. CDR3 coding DNA: TGTGCCACCCAGGGTGATGCTCCTTCAGGAAACACCATATATTTT.

This clone was recorded a few times. The V and J genes are TRBV6-4 and TRBJ2-3; possibly TRBD1 for D (6 bases). V was cut by 3 bases and J by 2 bases, with 15 bases left in between. Germline-derived CDR1 and CDR2 are MRHNA and SNTAGT. CDR3 size: 16 residues. The CDR3 is CASSERDISFTDTQYF. CDR3 bases: TGTGCCAGCAGTGAACGGGACATATCTTTCACAGATACGCAGTATTTT.

The V and J genes are TRBV4-3 and TRBJ2-1; 7 nucleotides match TRBD2. Germline lookup yields CDR1 LGHNA and CDR2 YSLEER. This CDR3 contains 16 residues. Trimming cost V 0 bases and J 5 bases; bases outside gene matches: 7. This chain's CDR3 is CASSQDHRGVDNEQFF. DNA of the CDR3: TGCGCCAGCAGCCAAGATCACCGGGGGGTCGACAATGAGCAGTTCTTC.

The chain couples TRBV6-5 to TRBJ1-1; D is perhaps TRBD1 (6 bases). The length of the CDR3 is 13 residues. Germline CDR1 reads MNHEY; CDR2 reads SVGAGI. Trimming took off 8 bases at V and 2 bases at J, with 12 bases between the two ends. As DNA, the CDR3 is TGTGCCAGCCACAGGGATCTCAACACTGAAGCTTTCTTT. Its protein is CASHRDLNTEAFF.

V is TRBV28 and J is TRBJ2-1; 7 positions match TRBD1. In germline, CDR1 is MDHEN, CDR2 SYDVKM. With 6 bases clipped from V and 2 bases from J, the junction kept 4 bases outside the gene matches. The CDR3 is made up of 14 amino acids. CDR3 in DNA: TGTGCCAGCAGCCCGACAGGGCCCTACAATGAGCAGTTCTTC. Protein product: CASSPTGPYNEQFF. The full variable domain, in which reference TRBV28 and TRBJ2-1 provide the parts outside the CDR3, is DVKVTQSSRYLVKRTGEKVFLECVQDMDHENMFWYRQDPGLGLRLIYFSYDVKMKEKGDIPEGYSVSREKKERFSLILESASTNQTSMYLCASSPTGPYNEQFFGPGTRLTVL.

The chain is built from TRBV6-6 and TRBJ2-5; 9 bases are a match to TRBD1. The CDR3 covers 14 residues. V lost 6 bases to trimming and J lost 5 bases; unmatched junction nucleotides: 7. Germline loops: CDR1 MNHNY, CDR2 SVGAGI (reference sequence). The CDR3 loop is CASSRQGVEETQYF. The CDR3 bases are TGTGCCAGCAGCCGACAGGGGGTCGAGGAGACCCAGTACTTC.

The rearrangement links TRBV28 to TRBJ2-3; 7 nucleotides align to TRBD2. After removal of 5 bases from V and 1 base from J, the junction contained 18 bases not matched to a gene. CDR1 is MDHEN, CDR2 SYDVKM, per germline. The CDR3 is 19 amino acids. The CDR3 coding sequence is TGTGCCAGCAGTACACCCTTCGGACTAGAGGCCGCACGCACAGATACGCAGTATTTT. The encoded protein is CASSTPFGLEAARTDTQYF.

DNA for the CDR3: TGCGCCAGCAGCCCCCAGGGACATGAGAGCTCCTACGAGCAGTACTTC. It specifies CASSPQGHESSYEQYF. J is TRBJ2-7 and V is TRBV5-1; D possibly corresponds to TRBD1 (6 bases). With 4 bases removed from V and 0 bases from J, the gap between germline ends came to 17 bases. The CDR3 runs 16 residues. The germline V gene encodes CDR1 SGHRS and CDR2 YFSETQ.

The chain combines TRBV6-4 with TRBJ2-3; TRBD2 matches 7 bases. The junction had 4 bases not matched to a gene; V was cut back by 3 bases and J by 1 base. This CDR3 comprises 15 residues. Germline V gene lookup returns CDR1 MRHNA and CDR2 SNTAGT. CDR3 protein: CASSETGGGTDTQYF. In DNA, the CDR3 is TGTGCCAGCAGTGAAACGGGAGGCGGCACAGATACGCAGTATTTT.

The chain joins TRBV4-2 to TRBJ2-3; TRBD1 might be the D (5 bases). Trimming took 1 base from V and 4 from J, leaving 12 bases between them. The CDR3 loop spans 15 amino acids. The V gene's germline CDR1 is LGHNA and CDR2 YNFKEQ. CDR3 nucleotides: TGTGCCAGCAGCCAAGCTTCTGGGGCGGCAGATACGCAGTATTTT. Translation: CASSQASGAADTQYF.

The V and J genes are TRBV7-2 and TRBJ2-1, with D uncertain. V lost 3 bases to trimming and J lost 2 bases, with 11 bases between them. CDR1 and CDR2 from the germline V gene are SGHTA and FQGNSA. This CDR3 has 15 amino acids. CDR3 protein: CASSFSRQTYNEQFF. CDR3 nucleotides: TGTGCCAGCAGCTTTAGCCGGCAAACCTACAATGAGCAGTTCTTC.

The V call is TRBV30, the J call TRBJ1-2; the match to TRBD1 covers 11 bases. The CDR3 has 14 amino acids. V was clipped by 5 bases and J by 7 bases; unmatched bases: 9. Germline V gene sequence: CDR1 GTSNPN, CDR2 SVGIG (reference sequence). This CDR3 reads CAWFPGQGVRGYTF. CDR3 nucleotide sequence: TGTGCCTGGTTTCCGGGACAGGGGGTGCGTGGCTACACCTTC.

This clone was seen more than once but under ten times. V is TRBV7-9 and J is TRBJ1-1, with TRBD1 identical over 10 bases. Germline assignment: CDR1 SEHNR and CDR2 FQNEAQ (reference sequence). This CDR3 has 14 residues. Germline trimming cut 5 bases from V and 10 bases from J; bases unmatched to any gene: 10. The CDR3 bases are TGTGCCAGCAGCCCGGGACAGGGGAGGTCTGGAGCTTTCTTT. The encoded protein is CASSPGQGRSGAFF.

This chain connects TRBV11-2 to TRBJ2-2; D is ambiguous. The CDR3 has 14 residues. Trimming took off 3 bases at V and 8 bases at J, with 13 bases between the two ends. Germline CDR1 reads SGHAT; CDR2 reads FQNNGV. The CDR3 DNA is TGTGCCAGCAGCTTGGGCCCTGATAAGGGGGAGCTGTTTTTT. This codes for CASSLGPDKGELFF.

Concerning this clone: The same CDR3 also results from other DNA sequences found in this sample. The gene calls are TRBV29-1 and TRBJ2-3, with 15 bases aligning to TRBD2. The V segment lost 1 base and the J segment 5 bases; nucleotides outside the gene matches: 4. Germline V gene sequence: CDR1 SQVTM, CDR2 ANQGSEA. This CDR3 is 16 amino acids long. The CDR3 reads CSVEGGLAGGLDTQYF. The CDR3 region has the DNA TGCAGCGTTGAAGGGGGACTAGCGGGGGGCCTAGATACGCAGTATTTT.

The chain has TRBV6-1 and TRBJ2-5, with a weak D call TRBD2 (5 bases). This CDR3 has 11 residues. Per germline, CDR1 MNHNS and CDR2 SASEGT. V was trimmed by 6 bases and J by 7 bases, leaving 9 bases between them. Written as DNA, the CDR3 is TGTGCCAGCAGAGACACTAGGACCCAGTACTTC. Protein sequence: CASRDTRTQYF.

The V and J genes are TRBV4-2 and TRBJ2-3; the D is unclear. Germline values: CDR1 LGHNA, CDR2 YNFKEQ. Trimming took 2 bases from V and 5 from J, leaving 5 bases between them. CDR3 length equals 12 residues. The CDR3 sequence is CASSQSRDTQYF. CDR3 bases: TGTGCCAGCAGCCAAAGTAGAGATACGCAGTATTTT.